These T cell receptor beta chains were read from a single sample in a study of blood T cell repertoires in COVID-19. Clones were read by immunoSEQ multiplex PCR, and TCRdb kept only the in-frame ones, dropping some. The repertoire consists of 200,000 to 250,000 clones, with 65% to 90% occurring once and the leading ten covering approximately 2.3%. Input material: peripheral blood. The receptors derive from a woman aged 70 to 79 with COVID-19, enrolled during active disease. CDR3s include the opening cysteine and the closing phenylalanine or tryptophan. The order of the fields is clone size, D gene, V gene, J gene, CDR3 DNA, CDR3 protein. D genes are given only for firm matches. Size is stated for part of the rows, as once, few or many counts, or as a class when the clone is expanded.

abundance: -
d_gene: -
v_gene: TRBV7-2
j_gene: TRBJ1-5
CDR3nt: TGTGCCAGCAGCTCACTATTCGGCCCACAAGAGGCCCAGCATTTT
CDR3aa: CASSSLFGPQEAQHF

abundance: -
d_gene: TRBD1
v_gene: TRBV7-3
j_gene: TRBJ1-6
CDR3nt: TGTGCCAGCAGCTCTCAAAACAGGGGATCGTTCAGCTCACCCCTCCACTTT
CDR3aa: CASSSQNRGSFSSPLHF

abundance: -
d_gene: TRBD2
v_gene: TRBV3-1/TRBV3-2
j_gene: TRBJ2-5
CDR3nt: TGTGCCAGCAGCCAAGAGCCTGCGCGGGGGGGGGAGACCCAGTACTTC
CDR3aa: CASSQEPARGGETQYF

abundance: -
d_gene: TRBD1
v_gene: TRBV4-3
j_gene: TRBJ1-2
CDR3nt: TGCGCCAGCAGCCAACTACGGACAGGGCCTGGTGGCTACACCTTC
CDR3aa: CASSQLRTGPGGYTF

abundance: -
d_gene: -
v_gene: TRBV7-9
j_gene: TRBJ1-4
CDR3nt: TGTGCCAGCAGCTTAGGAGCGGGTCCAGGAACTAATGAAAAACTGTTTTTT
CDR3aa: CASSLGAGPGTNEKLFF

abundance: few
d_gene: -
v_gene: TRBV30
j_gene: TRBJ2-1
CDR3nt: TGTGCCTGTATTGAGTTCGATGAGCAGTTCTTC
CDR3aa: CACIEFDEQFF

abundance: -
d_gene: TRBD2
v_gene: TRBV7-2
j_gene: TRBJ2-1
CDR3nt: TGTGCCAGCAACCCCGGGGGGGGGAGGTTCAATGAGCAGTTCTTC
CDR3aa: CASNPGGGRFNEQFF

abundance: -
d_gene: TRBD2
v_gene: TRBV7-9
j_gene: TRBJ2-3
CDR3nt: TGTGCCAGCAGCTCTGGACTAGCGGGGGGCATCCATAGCACAGATACGCAGTATTTT
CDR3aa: CASSSGLAGGIHSTDTQYF

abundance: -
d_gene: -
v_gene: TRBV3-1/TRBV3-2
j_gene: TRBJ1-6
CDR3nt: TGTGCCAGCAGCCAAGGACAAGTCTATAATTCACCCCTCCACTTT
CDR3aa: CASSQGQVYNSPLHF

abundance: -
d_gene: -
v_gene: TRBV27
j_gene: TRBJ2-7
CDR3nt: TGTGCCAGCAGTTTTTTAGGGGGTAGGACCTACGAGCAGTACTTC
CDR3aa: CASSFLGGRTYEQYF

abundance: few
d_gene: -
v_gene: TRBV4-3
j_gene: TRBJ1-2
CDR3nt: TGCGCCAGCAGCCAAGATTTCCAGGGCCGAGGAGGCTACACCTTC
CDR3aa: CASSQDFQGRGGYTF

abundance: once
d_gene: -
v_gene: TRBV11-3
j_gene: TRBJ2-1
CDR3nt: TGTGCCAGCAGCTCCCCACTCATTCTGAGAGGGAAGCAGTTCTTC
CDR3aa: CASSSPLILRGKQFF

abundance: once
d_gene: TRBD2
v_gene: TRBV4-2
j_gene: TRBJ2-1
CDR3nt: TGTGCCAGCAGCCAAGAAAGCGGGGGGGCTATCTACAATGAGCAGTTCTTC
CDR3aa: CASSQESGGAIYNEQFF

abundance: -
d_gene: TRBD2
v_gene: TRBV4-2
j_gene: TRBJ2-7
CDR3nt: TGTGCCAGCAGCGGTGGGCGGGAGATAAACGAGCAGTACTTC
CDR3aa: CASSGGREINEQYF

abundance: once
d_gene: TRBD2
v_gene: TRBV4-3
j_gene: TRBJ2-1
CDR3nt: TGCGCCAGCAGCCGTCCGGGACTAGCGGGGGGTGGTGAGCAGTTCTTC
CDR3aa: CASSRPGLAGGGEQFF

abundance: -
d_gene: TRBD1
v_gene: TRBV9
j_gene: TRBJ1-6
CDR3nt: TGTGCCAGCAGCTCCCTCCGGGACAGGACCCTCCACTTT
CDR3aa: CASSSLRDRTLHF

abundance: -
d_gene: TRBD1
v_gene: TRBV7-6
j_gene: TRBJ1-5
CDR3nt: TGTGCCAGCAGCGGACAGGGCGGGGGACAGCCCCAGCATTTT
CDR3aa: CASSGQGGGQPQHF

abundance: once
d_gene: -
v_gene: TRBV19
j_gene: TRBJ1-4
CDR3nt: TGTGCCAGTAGTATAGACAGGGAAGTAGGGCCGCTGTTTTTT
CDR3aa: CASSIDREVGPLFF

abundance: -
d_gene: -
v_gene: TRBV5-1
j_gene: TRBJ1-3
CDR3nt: TGCGCCAGCAGCTTGGATCGGGATGCTGGAAACACCATATATTTT
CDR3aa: CASSLDRDAGNTIYF

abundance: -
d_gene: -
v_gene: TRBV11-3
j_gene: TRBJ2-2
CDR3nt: TGTGCCAGCAGCTTGAGGACAGACACCGGGGAGCTGTTTTTT
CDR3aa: CASSLRTDTGELFF

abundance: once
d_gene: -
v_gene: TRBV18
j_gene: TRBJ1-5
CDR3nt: TGTGCCAGCTCACCACCGTTTCAGGGTGGTCAGCCCCAGCATTTT
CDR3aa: CASSPPFQGGQPQHF

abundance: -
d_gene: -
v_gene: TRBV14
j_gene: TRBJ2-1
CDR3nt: TGTGCCAGCAGCAAACACTCTTCCGGGACAATTTCCTACAATGAGCAGTTCTTC
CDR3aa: CASSKHSSGTISYNEQFF

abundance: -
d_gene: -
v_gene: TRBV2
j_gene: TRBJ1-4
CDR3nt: TGTGCCAGCCGACGGGACACCACTTCTGAAAAACTGTTTTTT
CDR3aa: CASRRDTTSEKLFF

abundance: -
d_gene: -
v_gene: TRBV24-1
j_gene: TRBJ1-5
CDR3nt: TGTGCCACCAGTCCACAGGGCCGAGGGGATCAGCCCCAGCATTTT
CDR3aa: CATSPQGRGDQPQHF

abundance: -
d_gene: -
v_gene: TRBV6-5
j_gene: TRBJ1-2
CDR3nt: TGTGCCAGCAGTGACTCACAGGGCTACTATGGCTACACCTTC
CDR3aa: CASSDSQGYYGYTF

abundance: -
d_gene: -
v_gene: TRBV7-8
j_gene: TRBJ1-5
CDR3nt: TGTGCCAGCAGCCAAGCAGGACTCAATCAGCCCCAGCATTTT
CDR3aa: CASSQAGLNQPQHF

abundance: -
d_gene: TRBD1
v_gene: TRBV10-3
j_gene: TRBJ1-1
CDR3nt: TGTGCCATCAGTCCTGGACAGGGGAACACTGAAGCTTTCTTT
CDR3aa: CAISPGQGNTEAFF

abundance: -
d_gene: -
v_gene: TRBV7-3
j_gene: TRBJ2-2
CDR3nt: TGTGCCAGCAGCCCAGGGCCCCGGGCCAACACCGGGGAGCTGTTTTTT
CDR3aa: CASSPGPRANTGELFF

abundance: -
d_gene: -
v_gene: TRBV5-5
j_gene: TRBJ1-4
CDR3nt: TGTGCCAGCAGCTTGGCCGGGAGGGCCGATAATGAAAAACTGTTTTTT
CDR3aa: CASSLAGRADNEKLFF

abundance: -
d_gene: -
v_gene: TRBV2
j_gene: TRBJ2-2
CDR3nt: TGTGCCAGCATAAGTCGGGCGAACACCGGGGAGCTGTTTTTT
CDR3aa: CASISRANTGELFF

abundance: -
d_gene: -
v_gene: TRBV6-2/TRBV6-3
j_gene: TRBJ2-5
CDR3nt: TGTGCCAGCAGCCGGGTTCGGGGGGAGACCCAGTACTTC
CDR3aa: CASSRVRGETQYF

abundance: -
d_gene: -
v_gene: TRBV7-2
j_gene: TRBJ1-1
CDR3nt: TGTGCCAGCTGGGGTAGGGCAGGGCCCCTCACTGAAGCTTTCTTT
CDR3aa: CASWGRAGPLTEAFF

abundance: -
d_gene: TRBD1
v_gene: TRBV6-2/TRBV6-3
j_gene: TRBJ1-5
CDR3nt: TGTGCCAGCAGTTACAGACAGGGTGGCAATCAGCCCCAGCATTTT
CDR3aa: CASSYRQGGNQPQHF

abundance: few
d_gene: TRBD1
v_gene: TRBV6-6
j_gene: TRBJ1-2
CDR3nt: TGTGCCAGCAGCTCAGGGGGCAGCAACTATGGCTACACCTTC
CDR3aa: CASSSGGSNYGYTF

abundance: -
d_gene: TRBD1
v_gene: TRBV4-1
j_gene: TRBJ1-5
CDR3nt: TGCGCCAGCAGCCAAGGACACCTGAGGACAGGGGACGGTCAGCCCCAGCATTTT
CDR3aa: CASSQGHLRTGDGQPQHF

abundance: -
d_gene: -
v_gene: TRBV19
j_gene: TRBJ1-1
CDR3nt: TGTGCCACCACGGTTAACGCCATGAACACTGAAGCTTTCTTT
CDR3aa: CATTVNAMNTEAFF

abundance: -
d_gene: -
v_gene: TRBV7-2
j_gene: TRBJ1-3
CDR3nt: TGTGCCAGCAGCTTAGATCTAGCCGGCTCTGGAAACACCATATATTTT
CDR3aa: CASSLDLAGSGNTIYF

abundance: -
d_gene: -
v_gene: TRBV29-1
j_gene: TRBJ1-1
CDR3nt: TGCAGCGTTGTCCGGCTGGGCCGTCTCTGGAACACTGAAGCTTTCTTT
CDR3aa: CSVVRLGRLWNTEAFF

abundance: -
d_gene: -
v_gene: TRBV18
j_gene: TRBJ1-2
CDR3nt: TGTGCCAGCTCACCAGAAGCAGACGGGTTTTGGGGCTACACCTTC
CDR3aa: CASSPEADGFWGYTF

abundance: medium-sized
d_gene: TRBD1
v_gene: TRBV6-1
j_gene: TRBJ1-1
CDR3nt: TGTGCCAGCAGTGAAGGTACAGGGGGCTACACTGAAGCTTTCTTT
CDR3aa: CASSEGTGGYTEAFF

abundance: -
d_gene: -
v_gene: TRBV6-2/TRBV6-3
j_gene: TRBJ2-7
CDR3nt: TGTGCCAGCAGTTCCCCCACCAGGGGACGTATGGGCGAGCAGTACTTC
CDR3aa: CASSSPTRGRMGEQYF

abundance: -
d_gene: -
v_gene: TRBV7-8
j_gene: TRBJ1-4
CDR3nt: TGTGCCAGCAGCCCATGGGCCGATGGGGAAAAACTGTTTTTT
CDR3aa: CASSPWADGEKLFF

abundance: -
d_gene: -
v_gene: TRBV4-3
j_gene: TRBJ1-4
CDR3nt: TGCGCCAGCAGCCCAGATCTAGGAAAACTGTTTTTT
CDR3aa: CASSPDLGKLFF

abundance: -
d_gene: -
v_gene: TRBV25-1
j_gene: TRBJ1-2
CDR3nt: TGTGCCAGCAGTGGCCGGGGAGGATACTATGGCTACACCTTC
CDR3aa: CASSGRGGYYGYTF

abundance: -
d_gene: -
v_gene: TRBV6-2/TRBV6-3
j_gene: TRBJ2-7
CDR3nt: TGTGCCAGCAGTTACTCAGAACGGGATACCTACGAGCAGTACTTC
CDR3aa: CASSYSERDTYEQYF

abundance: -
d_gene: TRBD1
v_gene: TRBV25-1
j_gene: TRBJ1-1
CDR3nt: TGTGCCAGCAGTGGTCGGACAGGGCAAGCAGCTTTCTTT
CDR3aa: CASSGRTGQAAFF